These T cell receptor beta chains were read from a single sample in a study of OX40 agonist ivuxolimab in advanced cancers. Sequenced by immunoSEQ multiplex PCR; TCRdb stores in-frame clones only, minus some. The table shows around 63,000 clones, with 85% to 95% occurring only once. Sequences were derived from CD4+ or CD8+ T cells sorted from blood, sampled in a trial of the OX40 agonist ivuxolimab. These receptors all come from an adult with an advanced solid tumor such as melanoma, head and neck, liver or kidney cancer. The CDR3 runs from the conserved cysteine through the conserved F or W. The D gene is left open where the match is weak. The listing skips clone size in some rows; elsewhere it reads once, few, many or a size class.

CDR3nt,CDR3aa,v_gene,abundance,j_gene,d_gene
TGTGCCAGCAGCTTATTGGCTAGCGGGGATACCGGGGAGCTGTTTTTT,CASSLLASGDTGELFF,TRBV13,.,TRBJ2-2,TRBD2
TGTGCCAGCAGCTTAGGTTTGGGGCAGTACAATGAGCAGTTCTTC,CASSLGLGQYNEQFF,TRBV7-9,.,TRBJ2-1,.
TGTGCCAGCAGTTTGTCTGGGAATCAGCCCCAGCATTTT,CASSLSGNQPQHF,TRBV28,.,TRBJ1-5,.
TGTGCCAGCAGACATCTTCTGTGGGACGGAAATCAGCCCCAGCATTTT,CASRHLLWDGNQPQHF,TRBV28,once,TRBJ1-5,.
TGTGCCAGTAGTATCTCACTAGCGGGATTCACCGGGGAGCTGTTTTTT,CASSISLAGFTGELFF,TRBV19,.,TRBJ2-2,TRBD2
TGTGCCAGCAGTTTACCGAGGCGGGGCGGGAGCTCGGGGGAGCAGTACTTC,CASSLPRRGGSSGEQYF,TRBV28,.,TRBJ2-7,TRBD2
TGTGCCAGCAGTTTCCCTAGCGGAGACAATGAGCAGTTCTTC,CASSFPSGDNEQFF,TRBV2,.,TRBJ2-1,TRBD2
TGTGCCAGCAGTGAAGCTCTGGAGGCCTACGAGCAGTACTTC,CASSEALEAYEQYF,TRBV6-1,few,TRBJ2-7,.
TGTGCCAGCAGCGTAGCTTGGGGGGCTGGAGAGACTGAAGCTTTCTTT,CASSVAWGAGETEAFF,TRBV9,.,TRBJ1-1,.
TGTGCCAGCAGCCCTACCCTTGCCGGGGCTGGCTACACCTTC,CASSPTLAGAGYTF,TRBV21-1,once,TRBJ1-2,.
TGCAGCGTTGATGTGGCGGAGACCCAGTACTTC,CSVDVAETQYF,TRBV29-1,.,TRBJ2-5,.
TGTGCCAGCAATTTCGGGGCCTACGAGCAGTACTTC,CASNFGAYEQYF,TRBV11-2,.,TRBJ2-7,.
TGTGCCAGCAGCCAGGCACAGGGACAGATGGGGGAAAAACTGTTTTTT,CASSQAQGQMGEKLFF,TRBV4-2,once,TRBJ1-4,TRBD1
TGTGCCAGCAGTTCCTCGAAACTAGCGGGAGAGCAGTACTTC,CASSSSKLAGEQYF,TRBV28,.,TRBJ2-7,TRBD2
TGCGCCAGCAGCCAAGATCCACCTAGCGGGAATTCCTACAATGAGCAGTTCTTC,CASSQDPPSGNSYNEQFF,TRBV4-3,.,TRBJ2-1,TRBD2
TGTGCCAGCAGCCGACAGGGGTGGTACGAGCAGTACTTC,CASSRQGWYEQYF,TRBV28,.,TRBJ2-7,TRBD1
TGTGCCAGCAGTAACCGGGCTGGGGGCTACACCTTC,CASSNRAGGYTF,TRBV27,.,TRBJ1-2,.
TGTGCCAGCAGCCTCCAGACAGACACCATATATTTT,CASSLQTDTIYF,TRBV11-2,.,TRBJ1-3,.
TGTGCCAGCAGCCGCCCCCATGACATTCAGTACTTC,CASSRPHDIQYF,TRBV28,.,TRBJ2-4,.
TGTGCCAGCAGTTGGAACACTGAAGCTTTCTTT,CASSWNTEAFF,TRBV28,.,TRBJ1-1,.
TGTGCCAGTATGTCTCGGGACACCTCCTACGAGCAGTACTTC,CASMSRDTSYEQYF,TRBV27,.,TRBJ2-7,.
TGCGCCAGCAGCCAAGAGGGCAGCGCGAACACCGGGGAGCTGTTTTTT,CASSQEGSANTGELFF,TRBV4-1,.,TRBJ2-2,.
TGTGCCAGCAGCGCCGGGACAGGGTCCGGGGAGCTGTTTTTT,CASSAGTGSGELFF,TRBV9,.,TRBJ2-2,TRBD1
TGTGCCAGCAGTGGGATCGGAGTCGATAGCAATCAGCCCCAGCATTTT,CASSGIGVDSNQPQHF,TRBV27,.,TRBJ1-5,.
TGTGCCAGCCTTGTTAGCGGGAGGGGACCGCATGAGCAGTTCTTC,CASLVSGRGPHEQFF,TRBV2,.,TRBJ2-1,TRBD2
TGCAGCGTTGATAACAGGGGGCTTGGGGGCTACACCTTC,CSVDNRGLGGYTF,TRBV29-1,once,TRBJ1-2,TRBD1
TGCAGCGTCTCCTTTGCCTCATCCTACAATGAGCAGTTCTTC,CSVSFASSYNEQFF,TRBV29-1,.,TRBJ2-1,.
TGTGCCAGCAGTCTTAAGGGACTGGACATCCAAGAGACCCAGTACTTC,CASSLKGLDIQETQYF,TRBV28,.,TRBJ2-5,.
TGTGCCATCAGTGAGGGACTAGCGGGGGACGAGCAGTACTTC,CAISEGLAGDEQYF,TRBV10-3,.,TRBJ2-7,TRBD2
TGTGCCAGCAGCCCCTGGGACGACACCGGGGAGCTGTTTTTT,CASSPWDDTGELFF,TRBV7-3,.,TRBJ2-2,.
TGTGCCAGCAGCCGGGACATCCCCAATGAGCAGTTCTTC,CASSRDIPNEQFF,TRBV14,.,TRBJ2-1,.
TGTGCCAGCAGCTTTGTTCTCACAGATACGCAGTATTTT,CASSFVLTDTQYF,TRBV13,.,TRBJ2-3,.
TGTGCCAGCAGTTCGACACCGAACACCGGGGAGCTGTTTTTT,CASSSTPNTGELFF,TRBV27,.,TRBJ2-2,.
TGTGCCAGCAGCCTTGGACAGGGAAGCAATCAGCCCCAGCATTTT,CASSLGQGSNQPQHF,TRBV13,.,TRBJ1-5,TRBD1
TGCAGCGTTGTGTACGAGACCCAGTACTTC,CSVVYETQYF,TRBV29-1,.,TRBJ2-5,.
TGTGCCAGCAGCCAAATCGCGGGTTACGAGCAGTACTTC,CASSQIAGYEQYF,TRBV14,.,TRBJ2-7,.
TGTGCCAGCTCACCGAAGGGACTAGCGGTAAACAATGAGCAGTTCTTC,CASSPKGLAVNNEQFF,TRBV9,.,TRBJ2-1,TRBD2
TGTGCCAGCAGCGTAGGGGGTAGCGGGAGTCAAGAGACCCAGTACTTC,CASSVGGSGSQETQYF,TRBV9,.,TRBJ2-5,TRBD2
TGTGCCAGCAGTATTACAGGGGGCACTGAAGCTTTCTTT,CASSITGGTEAFF,TRBV2,few,TRBJ1-1,TRBD1
TGCGCCAGCAGCCCGAAGCTGTTGGGGGGTTCCTACGAGCAGTACTTC,CASSPKLLGGSYEQYF,TRBV4-1,.,TRBJ2-7,.
TGCGCCAGCAGCTTGTCCCCCGGGACTAGCATCTACGAGCAGTACTTC,CASSLSPGTSIYEQYF,TRBV5-1,.,TRBJ2-7,TRBD2
TGTGCCAGCAGTGTCTGGGACAGGGGCACAGATACGCAGTATTTT,CASSVWDRGTDTQYF,TRBV6-1,.,TRBJ2-3,TRBD1
TGTGCTAGCAGTCCCCCCCTAGGGGGCTATGGCTACACCTTC,CASSPPLGGYGYTF,TRBV7-7,once,TRBJ1-2,.
TGTGCCAGCAGCACCGAGGGGGAGAACACTGAAGCTTTCTTT,CASSTEGENTEAFF,TRBV9,once,TRBJ1-1,.
TGTGCCAGCAGCACTAGCGCTGTGTGGAATGAGCAGTTCTTC,CASSTSAVWNEQFF,TRBV6-5,.,TRBJ2-1,TRBD2
TGTGCCAGCAGCTTAACGGCCAGGAGGGAGCTGTTTTTT,CASSLTARRELFF,TRBV7-2,.,TRBJ2-2,.
TGTGCCAGCAGCCGGACAGGGGAGGGTTACTCTGGGGCCAACGTCCTGACTTTC,CASSRTGEGYSGANVLTF,TRBV5-6,.,TRBJ2-6,TRBD1
TGTGCCAGCAGCTTAGGGAGCTCCTACGAGCAGTACTTC,CASSLGSSYEQYF,TRBV11-2,.,TRBJ2-7,.